Sequencing of this T cell receptor beta chain was carried out in a study of blood T cell repertoires in COVID-19. Study-level background: Acute and convalescent COVID-19 samples came from the United States, Italy and Spain.

Measured with immunoSEQ multiplex PCR; TCRdb has only the in-frame clones, and not every one. The data show some 180,000 clones, approximately 84% seen once. The germline CDR1 and CDR2 sequences are MDHEN and SYDVKM. The CDR3 is 15 amino acids. V lost 4 bases and J lost 5, with 15 bases in between. This TCR came from a man in his sixties or seventies with active or convalescent COVID-19. The chain combines TRBV28 with TRBJ2-1; D possibly corresponds to TRBD1 (7 bases). The sample taken for sequencing was peripheral blood. CDR3 sequence reads: CASSSGGMWNNEQFF. CDR3 in DNA: TGTGCCAGCAGTTCAGGGGGGATGTGGAACAATGAGCAGTTCTTC.